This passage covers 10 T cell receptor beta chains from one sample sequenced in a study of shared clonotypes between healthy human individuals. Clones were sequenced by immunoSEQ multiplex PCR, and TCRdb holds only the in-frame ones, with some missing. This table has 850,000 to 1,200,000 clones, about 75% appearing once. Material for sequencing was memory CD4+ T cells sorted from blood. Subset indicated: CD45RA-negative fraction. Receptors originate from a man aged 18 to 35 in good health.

The CDR3 sequence is CASSPTVNYGYTF. The CDR3 DNA sequence: TGTGCCAGCAGCCCGACAGTTAACTATGGCTACACCTTC. The J gene is TRBJ1-2, the V gene TRBV14, with D tentatively TRBD1 (5 bases). Germline V gene sequence: CDR1 SGHDN, CDR2 FVKESK. V was trimmed by 4 bases and J by 1 base, leaving 7 bases between them. This CDR3 contains 13 residues.

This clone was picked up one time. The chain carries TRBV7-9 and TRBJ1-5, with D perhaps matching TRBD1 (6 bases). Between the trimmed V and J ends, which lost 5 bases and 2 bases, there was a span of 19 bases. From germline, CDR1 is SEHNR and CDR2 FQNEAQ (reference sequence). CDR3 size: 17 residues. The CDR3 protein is CASSPAGGKWGNQPQHF. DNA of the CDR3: TGTGCCAGCAGCCCAGCGGGGGGCAAGTGGGGCAATCAGCCCCAGCATTTT.

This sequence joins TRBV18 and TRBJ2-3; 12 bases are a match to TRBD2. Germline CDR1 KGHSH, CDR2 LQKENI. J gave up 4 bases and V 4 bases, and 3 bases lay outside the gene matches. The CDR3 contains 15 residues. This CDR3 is CASSQTSGGADTQYF. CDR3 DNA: TGTGCCAGCTCACAGACTAGCGGGGGCGCAGATACGCAGTATTTT.

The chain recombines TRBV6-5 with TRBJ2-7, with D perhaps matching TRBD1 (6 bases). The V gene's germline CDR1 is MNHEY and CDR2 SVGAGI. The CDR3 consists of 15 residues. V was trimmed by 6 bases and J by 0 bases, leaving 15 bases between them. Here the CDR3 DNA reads TGTGCCAGCAGCCGCTCGGGGACATACTCCTACGAGCAGTACTTC. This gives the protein CASSRSGTYSYEQYF.

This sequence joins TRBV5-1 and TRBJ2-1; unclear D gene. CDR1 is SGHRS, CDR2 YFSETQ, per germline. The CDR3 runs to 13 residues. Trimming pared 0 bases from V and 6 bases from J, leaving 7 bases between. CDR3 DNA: TGCGCCAGCAGCTTGGTACACCTCAATGAGCAGTTCTTC. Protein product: CASSLVHLNEQFF.

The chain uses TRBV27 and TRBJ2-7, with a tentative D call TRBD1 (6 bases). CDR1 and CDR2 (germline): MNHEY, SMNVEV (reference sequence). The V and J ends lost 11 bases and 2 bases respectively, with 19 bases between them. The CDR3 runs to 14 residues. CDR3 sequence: CAVRPTGLTYEQYF. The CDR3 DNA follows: TGTGCCGTACGCCCGACAGGACTTACCTACGAGCAGTACTTC.

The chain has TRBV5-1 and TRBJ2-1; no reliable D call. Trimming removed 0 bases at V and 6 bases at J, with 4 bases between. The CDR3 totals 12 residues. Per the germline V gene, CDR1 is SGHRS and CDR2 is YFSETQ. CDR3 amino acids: CASSLASNEQFF. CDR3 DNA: TGCGCCAGCAGCTTGGCCTCCAATGAGCAGTTCTTC.

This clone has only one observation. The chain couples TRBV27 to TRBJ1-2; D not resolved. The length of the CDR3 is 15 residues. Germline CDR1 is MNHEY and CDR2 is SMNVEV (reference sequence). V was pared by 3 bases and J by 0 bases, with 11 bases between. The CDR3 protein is CASSLALAPNYGYTF. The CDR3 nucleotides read TGTGCCAGCAGTTTGGCGCTGGCTCCTAACTATGGCTACACCTTC.

The CDR3 coding sequence is TGTGCCAGCAGTGCCAACTTTTGGTACGAGCAGTACTTC. Residues: CASSANFWYEQYF. J is TRBJ2-7 and V is TRBV2; D gene unclear. Trimming removed 4 bases from V and 4 bases from J, with 11 bases in between. This CDR3 is 13 amino acids long. Looked up from germline, CDR1 is SNHLY and CDR2 is FYNNEI.

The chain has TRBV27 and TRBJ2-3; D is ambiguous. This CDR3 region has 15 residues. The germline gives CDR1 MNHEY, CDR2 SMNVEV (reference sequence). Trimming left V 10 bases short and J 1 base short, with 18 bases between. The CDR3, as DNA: TGTGCCACCCGGACCCTAGAGAAAGGCACAGATACGCAGTATTTT. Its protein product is CATRTLEKGTDTQYF.